Listed here are 15 T cell receptor beta chains from one sample, sequenced in a study of shared clonotypes between healthy human individuals. The protocol was immunoSEQ multiplex PCR, while the TCRdb copy is restricted to in-frame clones and leaves out a portion. Among 550,000 to 800,000 clones listed, 74% were seen once. Specimen: memory CD4+ T cells sorted from blood. The subset was: CD45RA-negative fraction. The receptor set was obtained from a woman aged 25 to 39 in good health.

Notes on this clone: With a much larger clone just one base away, this may be a read error. Additional DNA sequences in this sample encode the identical CDR3. The rearrangement links TRBV11-2 to TRBJ2-3, with a tentative D call TRBD2 (5 bases). The CDR3 loop spans 12 amino acids. Trimming took off 3 bases at V and 4 bases at J, with 5 bases between the two ends. Germline values: CDR1 SGHAT, CDR2 FQNNGV. The CDR3 loop reads CASSLRADTQYF. The CDR3 DNA reads TGTGCCAGCAGCTTGAGGGCAGATACGCAGTATTTT.

The V call is TRBV7-9, the J call TRBJ1-2, with 9 bases matching TRBD1. Trimming at V came to 7 bases and at J to 6 bases, leaving 12 bases not matched to a gene. Germline lookup yields CDR1 SEHNR and CDR2 FQNEAQ (reference sequence). The CDR3 length is 15 residues. The CDR3 DNA follows: TGTGCCAGCACTGGGACAGGGTTTCCGGGGAATGGCTACACCTTC. Protein: CASTGTGFPGNGYTF.

At least ten counts were recorded for this clone. This chain joins TRBV5-1 and TRBJ2-5, with D uncertain. The germline V and J ends were trimmed by 0 bases and 1 base, with 7 bases remaining between them. The germline V gene has CDR1 SGHRS and CDR2 YFSETQ. This CDR3 has 14 residues. The CDR3 reads CASSLGVPQETQYF. CDR3 in DNA: TGCGCCAGCAGCTTGGGTGTTCCCCAAGAGACCCAGTACTTC.

The chain links TRBV15 to TRBJ2-6; D perhaps matches TRBD2 (6 bases). Germline V gene sequence: CDR1 LNHNV, CDR2 YYDKDF (reference sequence). There are 15 residues in the CDR3. V lost 9 bases and J 0 bases, leaving 12 bases between the germline ends. The DNA of the CDR3 is TGTGCCACAACCCCCGGGGGCTCTGGGGCCAACGTCCTGACTTTC. Residues: CATTPGGSGANVLTF.

The V gene is TRBV5-4, the J gene TRBJ2-7; TRBD2 is a possible D gene (5 bases). This CDR3 is 14 amino acids long. Germline CDR1 reads SGHNT; CDR2 reads YYREEE (reference sequence). Trimming took 1 base from V and 1 from J, leaving 9 bases between them. The CDR3, as DNA: TGTGCCAGCAGCTTGAATGAGGGTTCCTACGAGCAGTACTTC. Translated, it gives CASSLNEGSYEQYF.

V and J are TRBV6-1 and TRBJ1-1, with D tentatively TRBD1 (6 bases). The germline CDR1 and CDR2 sequences are MNHNS and SASEGT. There are 15 residues in the CDR3. V was cut by 2 bases and J by 2 bases, with 12 bases left in between. The CDR3 nucleotides are TGTGCCAGCAGTGAAATCTGGGGGGCCAACACTGAAGCTTTCTTT. Its protein is CASSEIWGANTEAFF.

The rearrangement links TRBV20-1 to TRBJ2-1, with TRBD2 as a possible D gene (5 bases). V was shortened by 8 bases and J by 7 bases, with 12 bases between the two germline ends. Germline V CDR1 and CDR2: DFQATT, SNEGSKA (reference sequence). The CDR3 loop spans 11 amino acids. The CDR3 sequence: CSPRPGNEQFF. The CDR3 coding sequence is TGCAGTCCCCGGCCGGGAAATGAGCAGTTCTTC.

The chain links TRBV19 to TRBJ1-2, with TRBD1 identical over 12 bases. The junction had 13 bases not matched to a gene; V was cut back by 5 bases and J by 3 bases. CDR1 and CDR2 from the germline V gene are LNHDA and SQIVND (reference sequence). CDR3 length: 18 residues. The CDR3 DNA is TGTGCCAGTAGTTTACATCGGGACAGGGGGCGTGGGCACTATGGCTACACCTTC. Its protein product is CASSLHRDRGRGHYGYTF.

J is TRBJ1-1 and V is TRBV18, with D perhaps matching TRBD1 (5 bases). CDR1 KGHSH and CDR2 LQKENI come from the germline V gene. Between the trimmed V and J ends, which lost 4 bases and 5 bases, there was a span of 20 bases. This CDR3 region has 16 residues. Written as DNA, the CDR3 is TGTGCCAGCTCACGTCGAGTCAAGACTGAGGGGACTGAAGCTTTCTTT. Residues: CASSRRVKTEGTEAFF. Full variable domain (rest looked up from reference TRBV18 and TRBJ1-1): NAGVMQNPRHLVRRRGQEARLRCSPMKGHSHVYWYRQLPEEGLKFMVYLQKENIIDESGMPKERFSAEFPKEGPSILRIQQVVRGDSAAYFCASSRRVKTEGTEAFFGQGTRLTVV.

Only a few counts were recorded for this clone. This rearrangement joins TRBV2 to TRBJ2-5; TRBD2 matches at 11 bases. The CDR3 covers 15 residues. J was trimmed by 5 bases and V by 6 bases; bases with no gene match: 8. Germline V CDR1 and CDR2: SNHLY, FYNNEI. CDR3 residues: CASRDIAGGLETQYF. CDR3 nucleotide sequence: TGTGCCAGCAGGGATATAGCGGGAGGGCTGGAGACCCAGTACTTC.

The chain joins TRBV4-2 to TRBJ2-7; D not certain. The length of the CDR3 is 15 residues. V was cut by 0 bases and J by 3 bases, with 12 bases left in between. The germline V gene has CDR1 LGHNA and CDR2 YNFKEQ. The CDR3: CASSQEMNSFYEQYF. CDR3 nucleotides: TGTGCCAGCAGCCAAGAAATGAATAGCTTCTACGAGCAGTACTTC.

The chain is built from TRBV2 and TRBJ2-7; no reliable D call. The V gene's germline CDR1 is SNHLY and CDR2 FYNNEI. Trimming pared 8 bases from V and 5 bases from J, leaving 22 bases between. The CDR3 has 15 residues. The CDR3 region has the DNA TGTGCCAGCCGCGCCCTGGCGGCTCGAACCCACGAGCAGTACTTC. This translates into CASRALAARTHEQYF.

There are a few counts of this clone. The chain links TRBV5-4 to TRBJ2-3, with 7 bases matching TRBD2. V gave up 4 bases and J gave up 7 bases; unmatched junction bases: 9. This CDR3 comprises 14 residues. The germline gives CDR1 SGHNT, CDR2 YYREEE (reference sequence). The CDR3 region is CASSPAGVFNTQYF. DNA of the CDR3: TGTGCCAGCAGCCCTGCGGGAGTCTTTAATACGCAGTATTTT.

As to this clone: A junction end diverges from the germline sequence, so it may reflect a read error. The V and J genes are TRBV5-8 and TRBJ2-1; 8 positions agree with TRBD2. Germline CDR1 and CDR2: SGHTS and YDEGEE. The CDR3 loop spans 15 amino acids. CDR3 coding DNA: TGTGCCAGCAGCCGGAGCGGGAGCTCCCACAATGAGCAGTTCTTC. It translates to CASSRSGSSHNEQFF.

This sequence joins TRBV15 and TRBJ2-1, with 9 bases lining up with TRBD2. CDR1 is LNHNV and CDR2 is YYDKDF in the germline V gene (reference sequence). The V segment lost 2 bases and the J segment 3 bases; nucleotides outside the gene matches: 5. The CDR3 is made up of 16 amino acids. CDR3 in amino acids: CATSRQAGGRYNEQFF. In DNA, the CDR3 is TGTGCCACCAGCAGACAAGCGGGAGGCCGCTACAATGAGCAGTTCTTC.